The rows below give T cell receptor beta chains drawn from one sample of a study of beta chain features in type 1 diabetes. Assay used: immunoSEQ multiplex PCR; TCRdb lists only in-frame clones, some missing. The sample carries 150,000 to 200,000 clones, roughly 9.1% recorded once. The sequencing sample was made of central memory CD4+ T cells from blood. Receptors originate from a woman between 18 and 29 years old in good health. Both conserved end residues are part of each CDR3. The D gene is left open where the match is weak. Clone sizes are given selectively: once, few, many, or a class where the clone is expanded.

TRBJ2-7 few TRBV5-1 . TGCGCCAGCAGCTTGGGGTGGAGCGGGCAAGAGCAGTACTTC CASSLGWSGQEQYF
TRBJ2-2 few TRBV5-1 . TGCGCCAGCAGCTTGGGATCGGGGTTGAGCACCGGGGAGCTGTTTTTT CASSLGSGLSTGELFF
TRBJ2-3 . TRBV13 TRBD2 TGTGCCAGCAGCACCCGACTAGCCACAGATACGCAGTATTTT CASSTRLATDTQYF
TRBJ1-1 . TRBV4-2 TRBD1 TGTGCCAGCAGCCGCCCGGGACAGGGGAACACTGAAGCTTTCTTT CASSRPGQGNTEAFF
TRBJ1-2 few TRBV5-1 . TGCGCCAGCAGCCCGGACGGGAAAGGCTACACCTTC CASSPDGKGYTF
TRBJ2-7 . TRBV5-1 TRBD2 TGCGCCAGCACCCTCCGGGGGGCGGTAGCGGGGTACTACGAGCAGTACTTC CASTLRGAVAGYYEQYF
TRBJ1-2 . TRBV6-1 TRBD1 TGTGCCAGCAGACGACAGGGTCGAGCGGACTATGGCTACACCTTC CASRRQGRADYGYTF
TRBJ2-3 . TRBV5-4 TRBD2 TGTGCCAGCAGCTTGAGCGGGGGCCCAGATACGCAGTATTTT CASSLSGGPDTQYF
TRBJ1-2 many TRBV5-6 TRBD1 TGTGCCAGCAGCTCCGGACAGGGAGGATATGGCTACACCTTC CASSSGQGGYGYTF
TRBJ2-4 few TRBV6-1 TRBD2 TGTGCCAGCAGACTAGCGGGTGGGGGAGGAAACATTCAGTACTTC CASRLAGGGGNIQYF
TRBJ2-7 . TRBV11-2 TRBD2 TGTGCCAGCAGCTTGGGAGCGGGAGGATTCTACGAGCAGTACTTC CASSLGAGGFYEQYF
TRBJ1-2 . TRBV18 . TGTGCCAGCTCACCAGAGGAGAACTATGGCTACACCTTC CASSPEENYGYTF
TRBJ1-5 . TRBV27 . TGTGCCAGCAGTATGGACAGAAATCAGCCCCAGCATTTT CASSMDRNQPQHF
TRBJ2-1 few TRBV7-2 . TGTGCCAGCAGCTTAAATCCTGTTAACAATGAGCAGTTCTTC CASSLNPVNNEQFF
TRBJ2-5 . TRBV30 . TGTGCCTGGAGTGTCGGAGGGGAAGAGACCCAGTACTTC CAWSVGGEETQYF
TRBJ1-2 few TRBV5-6 TRBD1 TGTGCCAGCAGCTTCAGAAGGGGGCTCTATGGCTACACCTTC CASSFRRGLYGYTF
TRBJ2-1 . TRBV18 TRBD2 TGTGCCAGCTCACTCAGCGGGGGGATGAATGAGCAGTTCTTC CASSLSGGMNEQFF
TRBJ2-1 few TRBV10-3 TRBD1 TGTGCCATCAGTAGGACAGGGGTTTACAATGAGCAGTTCTTC CAISRTGVYNEQFF
TRBJ1-2 . TRBV2 TRBD1 TGTGCCAGCAGTGAAGCCCGGACAGGTTTTAACTATGGCTACACCTTC CASSEARTGFNYGYTF
TRBJ1-3 few TRBV29-1 . TGCAGCGTTGTGGGGGGATCCTCTGGAAACACCATATATTTT CSVVGGSSGNTIYF
TRBJ2-1 few TRBV25-1 TRBD1 TGTGCCAGCGTACAACCGGGACAGGGGGCCGGTGAGCAGTTCTTC CASVQPGQGAGEQFF
TRBJ1-2 few TRBV7-2 TRBD1 TGTGCCAGCAGCTCCGTTATCAGGGGGCGGAATGGCTACACCTTC CASSSVIRGRNGYTF
TRBJ1-1 . TRBV29-1 TRBD1 TGCAGCGTTGCGGCCAGGGGGCAGGGGAACACTGAAGCTTTCTTT CSVAARGQGNTEAFF
TRBJ1-2 few TRBV7-2 . TGTGCCAGCAGCTTAGATGGAGCCTATGGCTACACCTTC CASSLDGAYGYTF
TRBJ1-5 . TRBV6-5 . TGTGCCAGCGGGGGAGGGGGAAGTCAGCCCCAGCATTTT CASGGGGSQPQHF
TRBJ2-5 . TRBV7-9 TRBD2 TGTGCCAGCAGCAGGCTAGCGGGGGCAGGGGAGACCCAGTACTTC CASSRLAGAGETQYF
TRBJ1-4 many TRBV23-1 TRBD1 TGCGCCAGCAGTCCCCGGGACAGACCCGAAAAACTGTTTTTT CASSPRDRPEKLFF
TRBJ2-5 . TRBV4-3 . TGCGCCAGCAGCCAAGGGATAGGCAACAGGGTATCGGAGACCCAGTACTTC CASSQGIGNRVSETQYF
TRBJ2-3 . TRBV5-1 TRBD2 TGCGCCAGCAGCTTATCAGGGACTAGCGGGAGAGCGGATACGCAGTATTTT CASSLSGTSGRADTQYF
TRBJ1-5 few TRBV11-2 TRBD1 TGTGCCAGCAGCCCGGGACAGGGTCAAGGGCCCCAGCATTTT CASSPGQGQGPQHF
TRBJ2-2 . TRBV5-1 . TGCGCCAGCAGGGACGGAGGGAGCACCGGGGAGCTGTTTTTT CASRDGGSTGELFF
TRBJ2-4 . TRBV6-6 . TGTGCCACTGGACTCCTAAACATTCAGTACTTC CATGLLNIQYF
TRBJ2-7 . TRBV6-6 . TGTGCCACCTCGCCAGGGGCCTACGAGCAGTACTTC CATSPGAYEQYF
TRBJ2-4 many TRBV29-1 . TGCAGCGTTGAAACGGACACTTCAAACATTCAGTACTTC CSVETDTSNIQYF
TRBJ2-1 . TRBV5-4 TRBD2 TGTGCCAGCAGCTTTCAAAGCGGGAGCGTCAGGGATGAGCAGTTCTTC CASSFQSGSVRDEQFF
TRBJ2-7 . TRBV27 TRBD2 TGTGCCAGCAGCCGTGGAACGGGAGGGGACTACGAGCAGTACTTC CASSRGTGGDYEQYF
TRBJ2-5 . TRBV5-1 . TGCGCCAGCACAGACAGCCAAGAGACCCAGTACTTC CASTDSQETQYF
TRBJ2-1 . TRBV5-4 . TGTGCCAGCAGCTTTCAATACAATGAGCAGTTCTTC CASSFQYNEQFF
TRBJ2-2 . TRBV5-1 TRBD2 TGCGCCAGCAGACCCAGCGGGGCGAACACCGGGGAGCTGTTTTTT CASRPSGANTGELFF
TRBJ1-1 few TRBV15 . TGTGCCACCAGCAGAGACTGGGGAGGGCTGAGCACTGAAGCTTTCTTT CATSRDWGGLSTEAFF
TRBJ2-5 . TRBV9 . TGTGCCAGCAGCTCTAACTCCGAGACCCAGTACTTC CASSSNSETQYF
TRBJ2-7 few TRBV5-5 . TGTGCCAGCAGCTCAACTAGACGTGAGCAGTACTTC CASSSTRREQYF
TRBJ2-2 few TRBV25-1 TRBD1 TGTGCCAGCAGCCCCTTTGAGGGCAGGGGGCGGCACACCGGGGAGCTGTTTTTT CASSPFEGRGRHTGELFF
TRBJ1-1 few TRBV14 TRBD1 TGTGCCAGCAGCCAGGACAGGGAAGCTTTCTTT CASSQDREAFF
TRBJ2-5 . TRBV29-1 TRBD1 TGCAGCGTTGAAAGGGGACAGGTCTTCGAGACCCAGTACTTC CSVERGQVFETQYF
TRBJ2-5 few TRBV5-4 TRBD2 TGTGCCAGCAGCTGGGCGGCGGGGGGGTTAGGAGAGACCCAGTACTTC CASSWAAGGLGETQYF
TRBJ1-2 . TRBV6-5 TRBD1 TGTGCCAGCAGCTTGGGGACAGGGGGCGGCTATGGCTACACCTTC CASSLGTGGGYGYTF
TRBJ1-2 few TRBV7-2 TRBD1 TGTGCCAGCAGCTTGCGGGGACAGTATGGCTACACCTTC CASSLRGQYGYTF